The sequence of this TCR beta chain was determined in a study of T-cell reconstitution after alpha-beta-depleted transplantation in children. The CDR3 length is 14 residues. The V and J ends lost 5 bases and 7 bases, in that order; junction bases with no gene match: 10. The germline gives CDR1 DFQATT, CDR2 SNEGSKA (reference sequence). It was with unique molecular identifiers that the TCRbeta library was prepared. Each CDR3 protein is one row after TCRdb ran MiXCR on the PCR reads. Of tens of thousands of distinct CDR3 sequences in the sample, 5.5% to 7.5% were seen once. This clonotype was observed many times.

The input for sequencing was PBMCs from the stem cell graft donor, taken from the stem cell graft. V usage is TRBV20-1 and J usage is TRBJ2-2, with 7 bases matching TRBD1. This receptor was taken from a human donor who donated a stem cell graft to a child with acute lymphoblastic leukemia. The CDR3 region is CSASGTAGHGELFF. DNA for the CDR3: TGCAGTGCTTCCGGGACAGCAGGACACGGGGAGCTGTTTTTT.